The sequence of this T cell receptor (beta chain) was determined in a study of shared clonotypes between healthy human individuals. Overall study: Ranging from 18 to 49 in age, donors were two women and a few men.

About this clone: Its target is unknown.

Data came from immunoSEQ multiplex PCR; TCRdb stores just in-frame clones and leaves some out. This sample has some 630,000 clones, with approximately 96% found just once. The germline V gene has CDR1 SGHAT and CDR2 FQNNGV. The CDR3 is 13 residues long. V gave up 8 bases and J gave up 7 bases; unmatched junction bases: 11. Study findings and constraints: Among several donors, roughly 5% of naive CD4 clonotypes were found in common.

CD45RO-negative CD8 cells positively selected for CCR7 made up the naive population, which excluded terminally differentiated effector memory CD45RA+ cells. The sequence came from a woman in her twenties or thirties in good health. The chain links TRBV11-2 to TRBJ2-7; 7 bases fit TRBD1. Sequencing was performed on naive CD8+ T cells sorted from blood. The DNA for the CDR3 is TGTGCCAGCGAGGGGGCGGGTTACTCGGAGCAGTACTTC. Protein product: CASEGAGYSEQYF.